The 5 T cell receptor beta chains below come from one sample, sequenced in a study of T cell changes during pregnancy in multiple sclerosis. The table came from immunoSEQ multiplex PCR; TCRdb's copy has only in-frame clones and leaves some out. The data contain roughly 85,000 clones, 80% to 95% of them seen just once; the ten biggest clones take up over 2%. The sample here was peripheral blood, taken in the first trimester of pregnancy. The receptors here all came from a female donor with multiple sclerosis, enrolled in a pregnancy study.

This chain joins TRBV5-1 and TRBJ1-5; D is perhaps TRBD1 (5 bases). Germline assignment: CDR1 SGHRS and CDR2 YFSETQ. The CDR3 totals 14 residues. Trimming stripped 0 bases from V and 5 bases from J, with 9 bases between. The CDR3 coding sequence is TGCGCCAGCAGCTTGGAGCCAGGGCATCAGCCCCAGCATTTT. Amino acid sequence: CASSLEPGHQPQHF.

The chain uses TRBV7-2 and TRBJ1-2, with D uncertain. The CDR3 loop spans 11 amino acids. V dropped 5 bases and J dropped 5 bases, with 6 bases sitting between them. Looked up from germline, CDR1 is SGHTA and CDR2 is FQGNSA. Here the CDR3 reads CASSPLYGYTF. The CDR3 DNA is TGTGCCAGCAGCCCCTTATATGGCTACACCTTC. The full variable domain, in which reference TRBV7-2 and TRBJ1-2 provide the parts outside the CDR3, is GAGVSQSPSNKVTEKGKDVELRCDPISGHTALYWYRQSLGQGLEFLIYFQGNSAPDKSGLPSDRFSAERTGGSVSTLTIQRTQQEDSAVYLCASSPLYGYTFGSGTRLTVV.

This clone showed up just once. The rearrangement joins TRBV7-2 to TRBJ2-7; 8 positions agree with TRBD2. V lost 5 bases and J lost 0; bases outside the gene matches: 9. This CDR3 is 16 amino acids long. CDR1 is SGHTA, CDR2 FQGNSA, per germline. Here the CDR3 DNA reads TGTGCCAGCAGCCCCAGGATAGCGGGACGCTCCTACGAGCAGTACTTC. This sequence encodes CASSPRIAGRSYEQYF.

J is TRBJ1-5 and V is TRBV2; no reliable D call. The germline V and J ends were trimmed by 3 bases and 2 bases, with 8 bases remaining between them. This CDR3 region has 14 residues. CDR1 is SNHLY, CDR2 FYNNEI, per germline. The DNA of the CDR3 is TGTGCCAGCAGTGAGACTCGGGGCAATCAGCCCCAGCATTTT. Translating it yields CASSETRGNQPQHF.

This rearrangement joins TRBV7-2 to TRBJ2-7; the match to TRBD2 covers 11 bases. Trimming cost V 1 base and J 0 bases; bases outside gene matches: 8. The CDR3 has 18 residues. Per the germline V gene, CDR1 is SGHTA and CDR2 is FQGNSA. CDR3 in DNA: TGTGCCAGCAGCTTAGATAGGGTTAGCGGGAGGGCCTCCTACGAGCAGTACTTC. This gives the protein CASSLDRVSGRASYEQYF.